This record covers a single T cell receptor beta chain. Its antigen is not identified. The data belong to a study of cytomegalovirus exposure and HLA in healthy donors. PCR was performed using 60 Vbeta and 13 Jbeta primers. Authors' data handling: In a later analysis, of 80 million or so unique beta chains, roughly 10 million appeared in at least two donors. The data were produced by immunoSEQ multiplex PCR, yet TCRdb's version contains in-frame clones alone and is incomplete. V and J calls and clone size are as listed in that table; D and trimming were resolved from the DNA. The sample contains some 190,000 clones, 65% to 90% of which appear only once. The CDR3 runs to 11 residues. The germline V gene encodes CDR1 DFQATT and CDR2 SNEGSKA (reference sequence). V was pared by 3 bases and J by 3 bases, with 5 bases between. Study-wide results and caveats: A few chains tied to CMV proved CMV antigen-specific in vitro. Researchers reported in a later analysis that common viral pathogens appeared linked to several top clusters. About 87% or about 30% of the time was how often most TCR beta V segments were productive, according to an earlier analysis.

This TCR was recovered from a woman aged 30 to 39 in good health and CMV-seronegative. Source material: PBMCs. The V gene is TRBV20-1, the J gene TRBJ2-5; D not resolved. The CDR3: CSARPEETQYF. The CDR3 region has the DNA TGCAGTGCTAGGCCAGAAGAGACCCAGTACTTC.